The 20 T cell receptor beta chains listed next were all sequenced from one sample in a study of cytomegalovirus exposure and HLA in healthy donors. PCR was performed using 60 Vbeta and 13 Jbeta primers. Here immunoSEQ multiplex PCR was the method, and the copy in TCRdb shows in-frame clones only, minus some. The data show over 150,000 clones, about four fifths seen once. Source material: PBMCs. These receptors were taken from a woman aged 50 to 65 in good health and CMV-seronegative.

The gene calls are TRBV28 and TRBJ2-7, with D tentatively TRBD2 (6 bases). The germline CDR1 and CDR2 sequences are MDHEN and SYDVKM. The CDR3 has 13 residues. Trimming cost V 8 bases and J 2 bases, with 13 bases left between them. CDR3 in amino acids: CASGRAGTYEQYF. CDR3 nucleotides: TGTGCCAGCGGGAGAGCGGGCACCTACGAGCAGTACTTC.

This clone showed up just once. Here the CDR3 reads CASSPKGTGGGTEAFF. Here the CDR3 DNA reads TGTGCCAGCTCTCCGAAGGGGACAGGCGGGGGCACTGAAGCTTTCTTT. V is TRBV7-2 and J is TRBJ1-1, with 8 positions matching TRBD1. CDR3 length: 16 residues. Germline trimming cut 8 bases from V and 4 bases from J; bases unmatched to any gene: 15. CDR1 SGHTA and CDR2 FQGNSA come from the germline V gene.

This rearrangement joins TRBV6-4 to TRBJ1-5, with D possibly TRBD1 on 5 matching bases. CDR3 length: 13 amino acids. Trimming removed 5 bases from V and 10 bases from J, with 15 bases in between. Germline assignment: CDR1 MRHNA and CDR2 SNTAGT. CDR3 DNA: TGTGCCAGCAGTTTGGACCCTCAGGGCCCCCAGCATTTT. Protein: CASSLDPQGPQHF.

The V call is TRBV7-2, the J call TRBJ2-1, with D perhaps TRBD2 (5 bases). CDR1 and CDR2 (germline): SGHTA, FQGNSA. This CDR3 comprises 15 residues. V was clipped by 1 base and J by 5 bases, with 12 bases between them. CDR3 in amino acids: CASSLGARANNEQFF. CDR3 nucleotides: TGTGCCAGCAGCTTAGGGGCGCGGGCCAACAATGAGCAGTTCTTC.

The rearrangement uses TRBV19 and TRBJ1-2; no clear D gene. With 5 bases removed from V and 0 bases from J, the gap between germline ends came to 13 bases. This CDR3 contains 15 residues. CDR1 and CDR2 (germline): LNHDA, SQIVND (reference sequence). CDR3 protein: CASSYNAETNYGYTF. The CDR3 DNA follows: TGTGCCAGTAGTTATAACGCCGAGACTAACTATGGCTACACCTTC.

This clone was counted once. The CDR3 loop is CASRVNQPQHF. CDR3 bases: TGTGCCAGCCGGGTCAATCAGCCCCAGCATTTT. The rearrangement joins TRBV21-1 to TRBJ1-5. TRBV21-1 is a recognized pseudogene. This CDR3 spans 11 amino acids.

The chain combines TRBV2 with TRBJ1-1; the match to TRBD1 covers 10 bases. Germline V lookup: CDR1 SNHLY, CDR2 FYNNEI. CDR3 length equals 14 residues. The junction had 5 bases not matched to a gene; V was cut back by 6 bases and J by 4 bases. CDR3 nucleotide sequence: TGTGCCAGCAGCCAGGACAGGGGGGTCACTGAAGCTTTCTTT. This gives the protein CASSQDRGVTEAFF.

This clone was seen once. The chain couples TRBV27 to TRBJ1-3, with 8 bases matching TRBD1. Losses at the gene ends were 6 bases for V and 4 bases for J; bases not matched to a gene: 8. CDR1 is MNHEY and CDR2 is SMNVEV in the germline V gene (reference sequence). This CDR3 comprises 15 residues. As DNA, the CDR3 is TGTGCCAGCAGCCCCCTAGGACAGGGAGGAAACACCATATATTTT. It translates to CASSPLGQGGNTIYF.

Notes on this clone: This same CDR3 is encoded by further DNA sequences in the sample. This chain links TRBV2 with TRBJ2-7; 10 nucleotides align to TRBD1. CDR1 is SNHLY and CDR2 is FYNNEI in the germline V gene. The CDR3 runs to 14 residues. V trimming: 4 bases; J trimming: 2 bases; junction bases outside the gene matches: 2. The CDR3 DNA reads TGTGCCAGCAGTGTGACAGGGGGCCCCTACGAGCAGTACTTC. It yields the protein CASSVTGGPYEQYF.

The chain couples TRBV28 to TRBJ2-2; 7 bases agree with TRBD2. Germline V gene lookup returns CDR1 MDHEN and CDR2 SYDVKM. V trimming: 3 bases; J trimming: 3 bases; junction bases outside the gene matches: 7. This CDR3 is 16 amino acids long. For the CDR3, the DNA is TGTGCCAGCAGTTTGTTAGGGAGGGAGGACACCGGGGAGCTGTTTTTT. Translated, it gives CASSLLGREDTGELFF.

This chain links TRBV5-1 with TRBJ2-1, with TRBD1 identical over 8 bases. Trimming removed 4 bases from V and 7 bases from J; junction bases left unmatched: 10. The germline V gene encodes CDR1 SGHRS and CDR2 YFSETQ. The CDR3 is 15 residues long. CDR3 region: CASSQQGVVFNEQFF. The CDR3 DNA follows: TGCGCCAGCAGCCAACAGGGGGTAGTTTTTAATGAGCAGTTCTTC. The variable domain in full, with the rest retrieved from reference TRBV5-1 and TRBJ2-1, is KAGVTQTPRYLIKTRGQQVTLSCSPISGHRSVSWYQQTPGQGLQFLFEYFSETQRNKGNFPGRFSGRQFSNSRSEMNVSTLELGDSALYLCASSQQGVVFNEQFFGPGTRLTVL.

The CDR3: CASKESGGGGAGTGELFF. The DNA for the CDR3 is TGTGCCAGCAAGGAGTCAGGTGGCGGGGGGGCGGGGACCGGGGAGCTGTTTTTT. This sequence joins TRBV7-2 and TRBJ2-2; TRBD2 agrees at 9 bases. Losses at the gene ends were 7 bases for V and 5 bases for J; bases not matched to a gene: 17. CDR3 length equals 18 residues. CDR1 and CDR2 (germline): SGHTA, FQGNSA. The entire variable domain, with the rest obtained from reference TRBV7-2 and TRBJ2-2, is as follows: GAGVSQSPSNKVTEKGKDVELRCDPISGHTALYWYRQSLGQGLEFLIYFQGNSAPDKSGLPSDRFSAERTGGSVSTLTIQRTQQEDSAVYLCASKESGGGGAGTGELFFGEGSRLTVL.

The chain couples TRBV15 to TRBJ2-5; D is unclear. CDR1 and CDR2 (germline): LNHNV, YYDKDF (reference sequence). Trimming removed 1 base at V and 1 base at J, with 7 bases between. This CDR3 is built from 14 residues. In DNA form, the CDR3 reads TGTGCCACCAGCAGAGGGCTAGGCCAAGAGACCCAGTACTTC. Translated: CATSRGLGQETQYF.

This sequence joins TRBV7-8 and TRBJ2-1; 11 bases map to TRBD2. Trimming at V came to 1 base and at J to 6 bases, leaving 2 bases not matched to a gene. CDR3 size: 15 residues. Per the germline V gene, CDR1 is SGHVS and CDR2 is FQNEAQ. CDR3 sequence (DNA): TGTGCCAGCAGCTTAGTAGCGGGAGGGCGCAATGAGCAGTTCTTC. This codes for CASSLVAGGRNEQFF. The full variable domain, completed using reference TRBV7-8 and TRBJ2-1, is GAGVSQSPRYKVAKRGQDVALRCDPISGHVSLFWYQQALGQGPEFLTYFQNEAQLDKSGLPSDRFFAERPEGSVSTLKIQRTQQEDSAVYLCASSLVAGGRNEQFFGPGTRLTVL.

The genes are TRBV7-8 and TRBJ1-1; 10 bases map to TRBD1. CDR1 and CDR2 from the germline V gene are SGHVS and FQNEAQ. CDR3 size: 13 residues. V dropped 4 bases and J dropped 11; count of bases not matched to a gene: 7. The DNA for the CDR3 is TGTGCCAGCAGCTGGGACAGGGGTGGTGTTGCTTTCTTT. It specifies CASSWDRGGVAFF.

CDR3 loop: CASSYGGRGEQYF. The DNA of the CDR3 is TGTGCCAGCAGCTACGGCGGGAGGGGCGAGCAGTACTTC. The rearrangement uses TRBV5-6 and TRBJ2-7; 9 bases are shared with TRBD2. There are 13 residues in the CDR3. CDR1 is SGHDT and CDR2 is YYEEEE in the germline V gene. V lost 3 bases to trimming and J lost 6 bases; unmatched junction nucleotides: 4. The variable domain in full, completed from reference TRBV5-6 and TRBJ2-7, reads DAGVTQSPTHLIKTRGQQVTLRCSPKSGHDTVSWYQQALGQGPQFIFQYYEEEERQRGNFPDRFSGHQFPNYSSELNVNALLLGDSALYLCASSYGGRGEQYFGPGTRLTVT.

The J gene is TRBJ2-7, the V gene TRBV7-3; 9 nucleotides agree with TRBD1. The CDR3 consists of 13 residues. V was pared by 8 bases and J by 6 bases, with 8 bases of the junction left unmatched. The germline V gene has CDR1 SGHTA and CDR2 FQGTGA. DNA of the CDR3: TGTGCCAGCGGTCCGGACAGGGGTCTCGAGCAGTACTTC. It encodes CASGPDRGLEQYF.

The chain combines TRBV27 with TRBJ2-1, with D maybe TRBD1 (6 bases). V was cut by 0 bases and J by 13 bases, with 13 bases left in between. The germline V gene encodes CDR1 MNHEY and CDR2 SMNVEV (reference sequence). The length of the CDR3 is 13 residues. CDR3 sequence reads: CASSLSGAGDQFF. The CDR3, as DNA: TGTGCCAGCAGTTTATCGGGGGCAGGGGACCAGTTCTTC.

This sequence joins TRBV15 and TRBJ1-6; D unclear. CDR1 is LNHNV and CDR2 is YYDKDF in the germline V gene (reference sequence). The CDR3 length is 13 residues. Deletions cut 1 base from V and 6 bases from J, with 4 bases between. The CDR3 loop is CATSRVSNSPLHF. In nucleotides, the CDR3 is TGTGCCACCAGCAGAGTTAGTAATTCACCCCTCCACTTT.

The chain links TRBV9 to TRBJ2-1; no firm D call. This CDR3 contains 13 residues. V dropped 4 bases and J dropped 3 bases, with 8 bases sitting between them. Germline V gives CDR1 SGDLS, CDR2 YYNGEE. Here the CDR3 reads CASSPTDYNEQFF. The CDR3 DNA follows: TGTGCCAGCAGCCCTACCGACTACAATGAGCAGTTCTTC.